These T cell receptor beta chains were read from a single sample in a study of T cell changes during pregnancy in multiple sclerosis. Here immunoSEQ multiplex PCR was the method, and the copy in TCRdb shows in-frame clones only, minus some. The data contain fewer than 75,000 clones, about 91% of them seen just once; the ten biggest clones take up approximately 3.8%. This sample comprised peripheral blood, obtained after pregnancy. These receptors came from a female donor in good health, enrolled as a control in a pregnancy study. Each CDR3 is given with its conserved first and last residue. Fields, in order: D gene, clone size, J gene, V gene, CDR3 protein, CDR3 DNA. The D gene is left open where the match is weak. The listing skips clone size in some rows; elsewhere it reads once, few, many or a size class.

>TRBD1|.|TRBJ1-1|TRBV28
CASSGDQGARTEAFF
TGTGCCAGCAGTGGGGATCAGGGGGCGCGAACTGAAGCTTTCTTT
>.|.|TRBJ1-3|TRBV5-6
CASTPGGLAGNTIYF
TGTGCCAGCACGCCCGGGGGGTTAGCTGGAAACACCATATATTTT
>TRBD1|once|TRBJ2-7|TRBV9
CASSLEGTGVGEQYF
TGTGCCAGCAGCCTAGAGGGGACAGGGGTTGGCGAGCAGTACTTC
>.|.|TRBJ1-2|TRBV14
CASSRDINYGYTF
TGTGCCAGCAGCCGCGATATCAACTATGGCTACACCTTC
>.|.|TRBJ1-2|TRBV20-1
CSASTRQGYTF
TGCAGTGCTAGTACGCGCCAAGGCTACACCTTC
>TRBD2|.|TRBJ2-5|TRBV11-2
CASSLGGGYQETQYF
TGTGCCAGCAGCTTAGGGGGGGGTTACCAAGAGACCCAGTACTTC
>TRBD1|.|TRBJ2-1|TRBV27
CASSFVRGLVSYNEQFF
TGTGCCAGCAGTTTCGTCAGGGGGCTAGTTTCCTACAATGAGCAGTTCTTC
>.|.|TRBJ2-1|TRBV7-8
CASSPDLIFSYNEQFF
TGTGCCAGCAGCCCTGATCTAATTTTCTCCTACAATGAGCAGTTCTTC
>.|.|TRBJ1-1|TRBV6-1
CASSDPEGGGMNTEAFF
TGTGCCAGCAGTGATCCGGAAGGTGGGGGCATGAACACTGAAGCTTTCTTT
>TRBD2|.|TRBJ2-5|TRBV7-9
CASSTGLAGAGETQYF
TGTGCCAGCAGCACAGGACTAGCGGGAGCCGGAGAGACCCAGTACTTC
>.|.|TRBJ2-7|TRBV5-5
CASSWGPGPYEQYF
TGTGCCAGCAGCTGGGGCCCAGGACCCTACGAGCAGTACTTC